Shown below are 2 T cell receptor beta chains from a single sample sequenced in a study of cytomegalovirus exposure and HLA in healthy donors. Primers: 60 Vbeta forward and 13 Jbeta reverse. Clones were sequenced by immunoSEQ multiplex PCR, and TCRdb holds only the in-frame ones, with some missing. The sample holds 60,000 to 80,000 clones, 60% to 80% seen once. The specimen sequenced was PBMCs. The origin of the receptors is a man aged 30 to 39 in good health and CMV-seronegative.

The rearrangement uses TRBV2 and TRBJ2-7; the match to TRBD1 covers 7 bases. CDR3 length equals 12 residues. The V and J ends lost 7 bases and 6 bases, in that order; junction bases with no gene match: 6. Germline CDR1 and CDR2: SNHLY and FYNNEI. CDR3 protein: CASKRQGSEQYF. CDR3 DNA: TGTGCCAGCAAGAGACAGGGTAGCGAGCAGTACTTC. The whole variable domain, filled in from reference TRBV2 and TRBJ2-7, reads EPEVTQTPSHQVTQMGQEVILRCVPISNHLYFYWYRQILGQKVEFLVSFYNNEISEKSEIFDDQFSVERPDGSNFTLKIRSTKLEDSAMYFCASKRQGSEQYFGPGTRLTVT.

The V gene is TRBV10-3, the J gene TRBJ2-7; no clear D. The CDR3 runs to 12 residues. The V gene's germline CDR1 is ENHRY and CDR2 SYGVKD. V lost 4 bases and J lost 4, with 8 bases in between. The CDR3 DNA sequence: TGTGCCATCAGTGCTGCGGCTTACGAGCAGTACTTC. Its protein product is CAISAAAYEQYF.